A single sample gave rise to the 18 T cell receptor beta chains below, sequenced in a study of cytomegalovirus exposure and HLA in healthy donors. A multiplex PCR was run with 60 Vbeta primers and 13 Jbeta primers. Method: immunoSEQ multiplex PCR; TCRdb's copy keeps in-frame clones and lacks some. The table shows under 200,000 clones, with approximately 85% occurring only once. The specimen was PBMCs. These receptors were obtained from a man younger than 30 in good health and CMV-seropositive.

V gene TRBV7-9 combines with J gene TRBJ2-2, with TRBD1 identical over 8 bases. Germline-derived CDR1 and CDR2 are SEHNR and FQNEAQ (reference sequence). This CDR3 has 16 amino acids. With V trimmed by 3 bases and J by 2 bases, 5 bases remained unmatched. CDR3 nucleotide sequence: TGTGCCAGCAGCTTGATTGGGACAGGAAACACCGGGGAGCTGTTTTTT. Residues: CASSLIGTGNTGELFF.

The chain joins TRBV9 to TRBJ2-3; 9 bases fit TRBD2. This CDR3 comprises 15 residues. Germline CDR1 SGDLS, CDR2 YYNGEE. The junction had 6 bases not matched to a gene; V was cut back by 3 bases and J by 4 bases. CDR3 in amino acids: CASSADRTSADTQYF. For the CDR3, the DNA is TGTGCCAGCAGCGCCGACAGGACTAGCGCAGATACGCAGTATTTT.

The CDR3 DNA is TGTGCCAGTAGTATAACAGGAAAGAGGACGGAGACCCAGTACTTC. Translating gives CASSITGKRTETQYF. The genes are TRBV19 and TRBJ2-5; a possible D gene is TRBD1 (5 bases). Trimming took off 2 bases at V and 5 bases at J, with 15 bases between the two ends. This CDR3 has 15 amino acids. Germline loops: CDR1 LNHDA, CDR2 SQIVND (reference sequence).

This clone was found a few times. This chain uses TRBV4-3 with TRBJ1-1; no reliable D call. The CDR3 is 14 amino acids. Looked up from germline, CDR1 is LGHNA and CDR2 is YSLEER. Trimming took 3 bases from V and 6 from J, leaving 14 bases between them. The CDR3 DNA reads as TGCGCCAGCAGCCAGGGCCCCCGGAGGGCTGAAGCTTTCTTT. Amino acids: CASSQGPRRAEAFF.

CDR3 region: CASSNYLQQGSNTEAFF. DNA for the CDR3: TGTGCCAGCAGTAACTACTTACAACAGGGATCGAACACTGAAGCTTTCTTT. V gene TRBV7-9 combines with J gene TRBJ1-1; maybe TRBD1 (6 bases). The germline V gene encodes CDR1 SEHNR and CDR2 FQNEAQ (reference sequence). There are 17 residues in the CDR3. Trimming left V 6 bases short and J 1 base short, with 21 bases between.

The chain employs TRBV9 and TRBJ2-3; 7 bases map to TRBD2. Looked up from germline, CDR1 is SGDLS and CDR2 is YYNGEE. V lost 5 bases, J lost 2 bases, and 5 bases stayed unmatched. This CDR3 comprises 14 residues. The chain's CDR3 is CASRSGEHTDTQYF. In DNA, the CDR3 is TGTGCCAGCAGAAGCGGGGAGCACACAGATACGCAGTATTTT.

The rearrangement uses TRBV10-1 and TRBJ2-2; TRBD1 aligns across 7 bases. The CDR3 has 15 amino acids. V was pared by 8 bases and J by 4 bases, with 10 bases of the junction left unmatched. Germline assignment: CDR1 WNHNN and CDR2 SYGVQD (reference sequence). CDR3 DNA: TGCGCCAGCCCCTATAGGACAGGAAGCACCGGGGAGCTGTTTTTT. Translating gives CASPYRTGSTGELFF.

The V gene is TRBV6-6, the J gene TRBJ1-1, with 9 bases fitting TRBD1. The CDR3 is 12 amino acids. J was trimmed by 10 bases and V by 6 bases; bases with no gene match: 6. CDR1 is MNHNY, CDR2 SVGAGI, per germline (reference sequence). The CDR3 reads CASSLPGQGAFF. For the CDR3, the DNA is TGTGCCAGCAGCCTTCCGGGACAGGGAGCTTTCTTT.

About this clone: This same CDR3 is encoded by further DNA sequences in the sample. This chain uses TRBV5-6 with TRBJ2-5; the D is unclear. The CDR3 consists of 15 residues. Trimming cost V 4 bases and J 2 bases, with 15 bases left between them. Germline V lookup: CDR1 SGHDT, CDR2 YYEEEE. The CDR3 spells CASSQLTGSQETQYF. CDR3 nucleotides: TGTGCCAGCAGCCAATTAACCGGGTCACAAGAGACCCAGTACTTC.

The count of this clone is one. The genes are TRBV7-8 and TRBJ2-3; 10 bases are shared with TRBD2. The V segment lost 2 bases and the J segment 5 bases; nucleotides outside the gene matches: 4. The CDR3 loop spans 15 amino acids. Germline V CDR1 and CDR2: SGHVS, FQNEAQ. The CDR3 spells CASSLPRLAGDTQYF. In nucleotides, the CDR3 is TGTGCCAGCAGCTTACCCCGACTAGCGGGAGATACGCAGTATTTT.

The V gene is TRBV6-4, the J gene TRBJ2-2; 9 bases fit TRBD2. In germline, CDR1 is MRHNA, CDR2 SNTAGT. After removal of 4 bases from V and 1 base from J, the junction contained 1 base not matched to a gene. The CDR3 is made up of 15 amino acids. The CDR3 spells CASSALAGNTGELFF. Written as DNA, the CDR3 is TGTGCCAGCAGTGCACTAGCGGGGAACACCGGGGAGCTGTTTTTT.

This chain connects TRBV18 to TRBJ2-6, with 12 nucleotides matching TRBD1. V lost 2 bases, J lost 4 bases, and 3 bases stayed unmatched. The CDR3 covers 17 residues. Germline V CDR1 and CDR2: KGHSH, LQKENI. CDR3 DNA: TGTGCCAGCTCACCAGGGACAGGGGGCTTCGGGGCCAACGTCCTGACTTTC. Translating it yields CASSPGTGGFGANVLTF.

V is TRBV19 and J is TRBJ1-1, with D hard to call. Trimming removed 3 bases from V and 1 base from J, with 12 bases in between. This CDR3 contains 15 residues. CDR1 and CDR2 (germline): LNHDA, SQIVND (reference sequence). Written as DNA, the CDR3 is TGTGCCAGTAGTATTTCCCCAACGGGGAACACTGAAGCTTTCTTT. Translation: CASSISPTGNTEAFF.

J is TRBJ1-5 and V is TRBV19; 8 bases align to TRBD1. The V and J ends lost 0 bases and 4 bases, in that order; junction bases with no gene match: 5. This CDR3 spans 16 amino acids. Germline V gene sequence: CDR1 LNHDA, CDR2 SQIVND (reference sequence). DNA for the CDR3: TGTGCCAGTAGTATAGATTCCCGACAGGGGAATCAGCCCCAGCATTTT. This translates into CASSIDSRQGNQPQHF.

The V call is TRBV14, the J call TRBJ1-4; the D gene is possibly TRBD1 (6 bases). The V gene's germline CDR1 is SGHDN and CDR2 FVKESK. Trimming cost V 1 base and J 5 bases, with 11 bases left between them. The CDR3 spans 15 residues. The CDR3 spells CASSQGTASNEKLFF. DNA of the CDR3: TGTGCCAGCAGCCAAGGGACAGCTTCAAATGAAAAACTGTTTTTT. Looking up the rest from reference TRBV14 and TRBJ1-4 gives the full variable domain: EAGVTQFPSHSVIEKGQTVTLRCDPISGHDNLYWYRRVMGKEIKFLLHFVKESKQDESGMPNNRFLAERTGGTYSTLKVQPAELEDSGVYFCASSQGTASNEKLFFGSGTQLSVL.

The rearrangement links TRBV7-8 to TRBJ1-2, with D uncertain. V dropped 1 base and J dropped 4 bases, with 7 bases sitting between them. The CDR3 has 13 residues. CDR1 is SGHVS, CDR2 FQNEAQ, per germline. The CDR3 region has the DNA TGTGCCAGCAGCTTAGGGAACAGCTATGGCTACACCTTC. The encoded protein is CASSLGNSYGYTF.

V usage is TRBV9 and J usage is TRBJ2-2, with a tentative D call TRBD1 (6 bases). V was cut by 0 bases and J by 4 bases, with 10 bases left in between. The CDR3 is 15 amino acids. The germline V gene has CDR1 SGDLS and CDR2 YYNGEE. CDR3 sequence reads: CASSVVAGATGELFF. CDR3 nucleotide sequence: TGTGCCAGCAGCGTAGTCGCAGGGGCCACCGGGGAGCTGTTTTTT.

The DNA for the CDR3 is TGCGCCAGCAACCTTGTTGGCGGGGGGGCGTCAGATACGCAGTATTTT. Protein sequence: CASNLVGGGASDTQYF. The chain has TRBV10-2 and TRBJ2-3, with 9 bases identical to TRBD2. Germline lookup yields CDR1 WSHSY and CDR2 SAAADI. The ends lost 7 bases at V and 4 bases at J; junction bases unmatched: 12. This CDR3 region has 16 residues.